Listed here are 8 T cell receptor beta chains from one sample, sequenced in a study of shared clonotypes between healthy human individuals. Method: immunoSEQ multiplex PCR; TCRdb's copy keeps in-frame clones and lacks some. The table records 2 million to 2.5 million clones, roughly 92% of them present only once. The sequenced sample consisted of naive CD4+ T cells from PBMCs. Documented subset: CD45RA+ positively selected. The receptors were gathered from a man aged 18 to 30 in good health. Some clones in this sample may be carry-over from other donors' samples.

The V call is TRBV18, the J call TRBJ2-2, with no clear D. The CDR3 is made up of 15 amino acids. Trimming stripped 4 bases from V and 3 bases from J, with 12 bases between. CDR1 and CDR2 from the germline V gene are KGHSH and LQKENI. The CDR3 coding sequence is TGTGCCAGCTCACACTCCCTGGTGGACACCGGGGAGCTGTTTTTT. Its translation is CASSHSLVDTGELFF. The whole variable domain, filled in from reference TRBV18 and TRBJ2-2, reads NAGVMQNPRHLVRRRGQEARLRCSPMKGHSHVYWYRQLPEEGLKFMVYLQKENIIDESGMPKERFSAEFPKEGPSILRIQQVVRGDSAAYFCASSHSLVDTGELFFGEGSRLTVL.

The V call is TRBV30, the J call TRBJ2-2, with D possibly TRBD2 on 5 matching bases. Deletions cut 3 bases from V and 4 bases from J, with 9 bases between. CDR3 length: 13 amino acids. Germline V gene sequence: CDR1 GTSNPN, CDR2 SVGIG (reference sequence). The CDR3 sequence: CAWRRVGTGELFF. As DNA, the CDR3 is TGTGCCTGGAGGAGGGTAGGCACCGGGGAGCTGTTTTTT.

The genes are TRBV28 and TRBJ1-5, with D uncertain. V was clipped by 7 bases and J by 2 bases, with 18 bases between them. The CDR3 is 16 amino acids. Germline V gene sequence: CDR1 MDHEN, CDR2 SYDVKM. The CDR3 spells CASTLKVTPGNQPQHF. The CDR3 DNA reads as TGTGCCAGCACCTTAAAAGTGACCCCGGGCAATCAGCCCCAGCATTTT.

The gene calls are TRBV5-1 and TRBJ1-4; D is ambiguous. Germline assignment: CDR1 SGHRS and CDR2 YFSETQ. V lost 4 bases and J 12 bases, leaving 19 bases between the germline ends. CDR3 length: 14 residues. The CDR3 region is CASSRTPGPEELFF. CDR3 nucleotide sequence: TGCGCCAGCAGCCGGACCCCGGGCCCTGAGGAACTGTTTTTT.

A few counts support this clone. The same CDR3 arises from other DNA sequences in this sample as well. V usage is TRBV20-1 and J usage is TRBJ1-2; D unresolved. The CDR3 runs to 11 residues. Trimming cost V 3 bases and J 0 bases, with 2 bases left between them. The germline V gene encodes CDR1 DFQATT and CDR2 SNEGSKA (reference sequence). In nucleotides, the CDR3 is TGCAGTGCTAGTGCTAACTATGGCTACACCTTC. Translation gives CSASANYGYTF.

The chain carries TRBV5-6 and TRBJ2-5; D may be TRBD1 (7 bases). The CDR3 contains 17 residues. Germline V lookup: CDR1 SGHDT, CDR2 YYEEEE. V was pared by 4 bases and J by 7 bases, with 26 bases between. CDR3 DNA sequence: TGTGCCAGCAGCACACGGACAGGCAATGTACTGGAGGGGACCCAGTACTTC. Its translation: CASSTRTGNVLEGTQYF.

The chain couples TRBV19 to TRBJ1-2, with D unclear. V lost 11 bases and J 1 base, leaving 23 bases between the germline ends. The CDR3 length is 16 residues. Germline V gene lookup returns CDR1 LNHDA and CDR2 SQIVND (reference sequence). As DNA, the CDR3 is TGTGCCGCGTCCTCGCTGTGGGCGATGGATAACTATGGCTACACCTTC. The encoded protein is CAASSLWAMDNYGYTF.

The chain is built from TRBV29-1 and TRBJ2-2; 7 bases are a match to TRBD2. After removal of 7 bases from V and 7 bases from J, the junction contained 9 bases not matched to a gene. The CDR3 totals 13 residues. Germline V gene data show CDR1 as SQVTM and CDR2 as ANQGSEA. CDR3 DNA sequence: TGCAGCGCCCGATCGACTAGCATCGGGGAGCTGTTTTTT. Encoded protein: CSARSTSIGELFF.